This T cell receptor beta chain came from a study of shared clonotypes between healthy human individuals. Selected positively for CCR7 and CD45RO-negative, naive CD8 cells excluded terminally differentiated effector memory CD45RA+ cells. Method: immunoSEQ multiplex PCR; TCRdb's copy keeps in-frame clones and lacks some. Of millions of clones listed, about 95% are singletons. CDR1 MNHEY and CDR2 SMNVEV come from the germline V gene (reference sequence). V lost 5 bases, J lost 6 bases, and 15 bases stayed unmatched. The CDR3 covers 16 residues. The sequence was obtained from a man aged 18 to 29 in good health. Sequencing was done on a sample of naive CD8+ T cells sorted from blood. V and J are TRBV27 and TRBJ2-7; 8 positions match TRBD1. The chain's CDR3 is CASSPHPDRVSLEQYF. For the CDR3, the DNA is TGTGCCAGCAGTCCTCACCCGGACAGGGTGTCTCTCGAGCAGTACTTC.